This T cell receptor (beta chain) stems from a study of blood T cell repertoires in COVID-19. The wider study: Sources were T cells, B-cell-depleted T cells, or PBMCs; the material itself was cDNA or gDNA.

Methods used by the authors: Reference gene primer amplification yielded estimated nucleated cell counts. The protocol was immunoSEQ multiplex PCR, while the TCRdb copy is restricted to in-frame clones and leaves out a portion. V, J and clone size reflect that table, while D and trimming were determined from the DNA. The table lists roughly 56,000 clones, roughly 90% of them singletons. The clonotype comes from a human donor in a cohort sampled during active COVID-19. The sequenced sample consisted of peripheral blood.

The CDR3 is CASSQAQGSFNEQFF. CDR3 sequence (DNA): TGCGCCAGCAGCCAGGCACAGGGTAGTTTCAATGAGCAGTTCTTC. This sequence joins TRBV4-1 and TRBJ2-1; D is perhaps TRBD1 (6 bases). Germline V gene data show CDR1 as MGHRA and CDR2 as YSYEKL. The CDR3 loop spans 15 amino acids. With 3 bases removed from V and 6 bases from J, the gap between germline ends came to 15 bases.